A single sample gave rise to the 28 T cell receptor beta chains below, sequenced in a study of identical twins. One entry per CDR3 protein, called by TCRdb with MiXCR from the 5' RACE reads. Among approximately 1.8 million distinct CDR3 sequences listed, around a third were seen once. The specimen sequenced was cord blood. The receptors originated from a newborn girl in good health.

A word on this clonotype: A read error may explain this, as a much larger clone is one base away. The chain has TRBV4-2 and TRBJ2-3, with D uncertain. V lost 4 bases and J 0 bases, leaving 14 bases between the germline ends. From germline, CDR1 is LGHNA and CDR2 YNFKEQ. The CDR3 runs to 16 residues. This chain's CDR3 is CASSRDWSASTDTQYF. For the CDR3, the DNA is TGTGCCAGCAGCCGAGATTGGTCGGCTAGCACAGATACGCAGTATTTT.

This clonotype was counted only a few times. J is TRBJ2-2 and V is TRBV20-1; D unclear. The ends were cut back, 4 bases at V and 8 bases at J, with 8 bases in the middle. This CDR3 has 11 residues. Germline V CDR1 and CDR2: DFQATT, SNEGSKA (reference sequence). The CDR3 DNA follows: TGCAGTGCTACTGAGGAGGGGGAGCTGTTTTTT. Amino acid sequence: CSATEEGELFF.

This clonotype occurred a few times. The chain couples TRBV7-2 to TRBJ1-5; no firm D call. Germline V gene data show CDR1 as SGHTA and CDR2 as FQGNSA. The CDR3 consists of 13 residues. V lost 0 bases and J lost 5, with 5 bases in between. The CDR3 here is CASSLALYQPQHF. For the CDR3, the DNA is TGTGCCAGCAGCTTAGCCCTTTATCAGCCCCAGCATTTT. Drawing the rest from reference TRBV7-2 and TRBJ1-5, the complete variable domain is GAGVSQSPSNKVTEKGKDVELRCDPISGHTALYWYRQSLGQGLEFLIYFQGNSAPDKSGLPSDRFSAERTGGSVSTLTIQRTQQEDSAVYLCASSLALYQPQHFGDGTRLSIL.

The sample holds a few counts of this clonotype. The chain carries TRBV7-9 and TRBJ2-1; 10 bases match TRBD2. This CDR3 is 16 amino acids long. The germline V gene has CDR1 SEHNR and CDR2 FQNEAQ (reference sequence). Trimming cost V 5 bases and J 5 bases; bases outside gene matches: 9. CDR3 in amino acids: CASSRPAGGPDNEQFF. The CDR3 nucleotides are TGTGCCAGCAGCCGACCAGCGGGGGGGCCGGACAATGAGCAGTTCTTC.

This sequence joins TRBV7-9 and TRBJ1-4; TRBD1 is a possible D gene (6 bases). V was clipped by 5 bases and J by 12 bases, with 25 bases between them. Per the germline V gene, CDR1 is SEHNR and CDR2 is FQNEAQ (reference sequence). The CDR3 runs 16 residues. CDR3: CASSNRRTSQGGELFF. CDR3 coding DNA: TGTGCCAGCAGCAATAGGCGGACCTCACAGGGAGGGGAACTGTTTTTT.

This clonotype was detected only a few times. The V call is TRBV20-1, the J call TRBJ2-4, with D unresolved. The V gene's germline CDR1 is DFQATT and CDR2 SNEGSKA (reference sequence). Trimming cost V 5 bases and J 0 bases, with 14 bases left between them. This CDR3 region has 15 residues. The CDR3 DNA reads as TGCAGTGCTTCCCGATTTATACTAGCCAAAAACATTCAGTACTTC. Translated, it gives CSASRFILAKNIQYF.

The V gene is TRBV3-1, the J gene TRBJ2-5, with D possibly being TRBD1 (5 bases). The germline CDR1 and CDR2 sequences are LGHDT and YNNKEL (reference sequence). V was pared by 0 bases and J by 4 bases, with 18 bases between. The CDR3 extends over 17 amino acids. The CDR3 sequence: CASSQDLGHGRPETQYF. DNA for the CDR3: TGTGCCAGCAGCCAAGATCTAGGACATGGCAGGCCAGAGACCCAGTACTTC.

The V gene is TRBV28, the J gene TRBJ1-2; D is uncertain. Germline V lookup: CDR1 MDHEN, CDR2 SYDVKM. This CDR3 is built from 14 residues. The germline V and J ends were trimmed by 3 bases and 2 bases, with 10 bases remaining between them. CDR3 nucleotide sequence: TGTGCCAGCAGTTTCGGCGCGGAGAACTATGGCTACACCTTC. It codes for CASSFGAENYGYTF.

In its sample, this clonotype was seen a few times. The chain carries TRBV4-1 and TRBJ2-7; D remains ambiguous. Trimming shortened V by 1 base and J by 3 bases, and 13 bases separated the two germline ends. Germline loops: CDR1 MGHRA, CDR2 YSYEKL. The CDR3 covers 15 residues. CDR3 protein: CASSQAPQSNYEQYF. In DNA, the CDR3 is TGCGCCAGCAGCCAAGCCCCTCAGTCCAACTACGAGCAGTACTTC.

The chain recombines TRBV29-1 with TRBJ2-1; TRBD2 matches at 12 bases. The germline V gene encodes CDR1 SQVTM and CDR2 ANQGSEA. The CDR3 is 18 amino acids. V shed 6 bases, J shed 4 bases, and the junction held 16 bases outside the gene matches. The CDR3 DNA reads TGCAGCGTCAAAGGCGGGCTAGCGGGAGGGCCAGGGTACAATGAGCAGTTCTTC. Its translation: CSVKGGLAGGPGYNEQFF.

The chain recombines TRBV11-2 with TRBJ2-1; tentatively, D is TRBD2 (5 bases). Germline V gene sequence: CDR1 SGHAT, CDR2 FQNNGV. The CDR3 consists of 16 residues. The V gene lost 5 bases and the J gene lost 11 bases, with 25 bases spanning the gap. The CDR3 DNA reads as TGTGCCAGCAGCGGATATCCGGGAAATTTCCTTAATCAGCAGTTCTTC. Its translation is CASSGYPGNFLNQQFF.

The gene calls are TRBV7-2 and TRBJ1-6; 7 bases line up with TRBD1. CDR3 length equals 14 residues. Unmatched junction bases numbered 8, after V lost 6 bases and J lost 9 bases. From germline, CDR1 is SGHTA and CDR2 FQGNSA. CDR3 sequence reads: CASSSDREVSPLHF. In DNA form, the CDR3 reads TGTGCCAGCAGTTCCGACAGGGAGGTTTCACCCCTCCACTTT. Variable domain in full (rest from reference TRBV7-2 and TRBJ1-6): GAGVSQSPSNKVTEKGKDVELRCDPISGHTALYWYRQSLGQGLEFLIYFQGNSAPDKSGLPSDRFSAERTGGSVSTLTIQRTQQEDSAVYLCASSSDREVSPLHFGNGTRLTVT.

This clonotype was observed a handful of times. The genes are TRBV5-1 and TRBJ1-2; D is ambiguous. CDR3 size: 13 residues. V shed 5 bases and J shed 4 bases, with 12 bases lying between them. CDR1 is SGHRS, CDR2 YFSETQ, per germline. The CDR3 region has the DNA TGCGCCAGCAGTGCGGGAACCCGCTATGGCTACACCTTC. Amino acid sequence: CASSAGTRYGYTF.

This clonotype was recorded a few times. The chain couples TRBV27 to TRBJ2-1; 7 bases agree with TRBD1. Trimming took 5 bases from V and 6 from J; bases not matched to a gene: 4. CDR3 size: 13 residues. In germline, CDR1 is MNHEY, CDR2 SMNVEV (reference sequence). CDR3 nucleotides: TGTGCCAGCAGTCCGACAGGGTCCAATGAGCAGTTCTTC. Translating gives CASSPTGSNEQFF.

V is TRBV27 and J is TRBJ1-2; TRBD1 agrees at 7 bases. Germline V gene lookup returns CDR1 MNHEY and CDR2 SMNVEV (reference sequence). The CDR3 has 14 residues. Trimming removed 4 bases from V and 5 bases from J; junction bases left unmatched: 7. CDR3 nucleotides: TGTGCCAGCAGTTCAGAGGGGGCGGGGTATGGCTACACCTTC. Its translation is CASSSEGAGYGYTF.

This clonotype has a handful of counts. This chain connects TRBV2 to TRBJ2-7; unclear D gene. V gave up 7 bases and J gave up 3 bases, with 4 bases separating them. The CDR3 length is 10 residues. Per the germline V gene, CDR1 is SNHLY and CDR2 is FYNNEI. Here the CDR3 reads CASMIYEQYF. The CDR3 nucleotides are TGTGCCAGCATGATCTACGAGCAGTACTTC.

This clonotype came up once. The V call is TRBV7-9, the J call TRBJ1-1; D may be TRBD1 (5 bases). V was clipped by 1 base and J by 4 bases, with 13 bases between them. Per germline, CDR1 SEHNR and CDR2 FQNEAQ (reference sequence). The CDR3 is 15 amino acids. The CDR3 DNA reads TGTGCCAGCAGCTTAGTTGGGGCATATGGCACTGAAGCTTTCTTT. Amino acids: CASSLVGAYGTEAFF.

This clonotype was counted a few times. The CDR3 here is CASSRTSGWGRQFF. The CDR3 DNA reads as TGTGCCAGCAGCAGGACTAGCGGTTGGGGCCGGCAGTTCTTC. The chain joins TRBV6-5 to TRBJ2-1; 10 bases align to TRBD2. The CDR3 sequence is 14 residues long. Trimming removed 6 bases from V and 12 bases from J; junction bases left unmatched: 11. Per the germline V gene, CDR1 is MNHEY and CDR2 is SVGAGI.

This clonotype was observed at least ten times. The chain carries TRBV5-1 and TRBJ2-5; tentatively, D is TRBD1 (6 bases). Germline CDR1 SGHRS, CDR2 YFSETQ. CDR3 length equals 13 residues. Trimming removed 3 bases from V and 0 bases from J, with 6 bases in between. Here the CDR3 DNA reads TGCGCCAGCAGCTGGGACAACCAAGAGACCCAGTACTTC. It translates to CASSWDNQETQYF. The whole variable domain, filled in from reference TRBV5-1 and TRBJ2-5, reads KAGVTQTPRYLIKTRGQQVTLSCSPISGHRSVSWYQQTPGQGLQFLFEYFSETQRNKGNFPGRFSGRQFSNSRSEMNVSTLELGDSALYLCASSWDNQETQYFGPGTRLLVL.

The CDR3 region is CASSLQSRASSGANVLTF. The DNA of the CDR3 is TGTGCCAGCAGCTTACAGTCTAGAGCAAGCTCTGGGGCCAACGTCCTGACTTTC. This chain uses TRBV7-2 with TRBJ2-6; D remains ambiguous. This CDR3 is built from 18 residues. Germline V gene lookup returns CDR1 SGHTA and CDR2 FQGNSA. The V end was cut by 2 bases, the J end by 0 bases, with 14 bases between. The full variable domain, rest sourced from reference TRBV7-2 and TRBJ2-6, is GAGVSQSPSNKVTEKGKDVELRCDPISGHTALYWYRQSLGQGLEFLIYFQGNSAPDKSGLPSDRFSAERTGGSVSTLTIQRTQQEDSAVYLCASSLQSRASSGANVLTFGAGSRLTVL.

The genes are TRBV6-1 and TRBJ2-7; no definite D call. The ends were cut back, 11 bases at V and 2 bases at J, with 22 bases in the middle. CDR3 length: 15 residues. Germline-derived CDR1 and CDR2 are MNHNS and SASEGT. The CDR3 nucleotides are TGTGCCCTGCAAATCTCATCCAAAGGAACCTACGAGCAGTACTTC. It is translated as CALQISSKGTYEQYF.

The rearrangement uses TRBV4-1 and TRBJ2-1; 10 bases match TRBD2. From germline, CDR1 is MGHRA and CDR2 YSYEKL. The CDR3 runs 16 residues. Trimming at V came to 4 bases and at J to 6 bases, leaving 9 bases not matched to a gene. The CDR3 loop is CASSRLAGGGSNEQFF. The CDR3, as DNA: TGCGCCAGCAGCCGTTTAGCGGGGGGTGGTTCCAATGAGCAGTTCTTC.

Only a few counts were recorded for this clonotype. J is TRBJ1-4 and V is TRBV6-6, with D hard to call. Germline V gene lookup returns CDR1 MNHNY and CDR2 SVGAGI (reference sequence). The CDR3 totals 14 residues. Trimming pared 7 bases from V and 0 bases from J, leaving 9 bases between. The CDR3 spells CASTFYATNEKLFF. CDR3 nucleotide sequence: TGTGCCAGCACCTTCTATGCAACTAATGAAAAACTGTTTTTT.

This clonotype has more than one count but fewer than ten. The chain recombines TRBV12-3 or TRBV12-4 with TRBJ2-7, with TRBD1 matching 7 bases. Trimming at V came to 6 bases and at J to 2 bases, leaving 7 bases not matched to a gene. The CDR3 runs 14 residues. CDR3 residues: CASRPRTGAYEQYF. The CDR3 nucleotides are TGTGCCAGCAGACCCCGGACAGGTGCCTACGAGCAGTACTTC.

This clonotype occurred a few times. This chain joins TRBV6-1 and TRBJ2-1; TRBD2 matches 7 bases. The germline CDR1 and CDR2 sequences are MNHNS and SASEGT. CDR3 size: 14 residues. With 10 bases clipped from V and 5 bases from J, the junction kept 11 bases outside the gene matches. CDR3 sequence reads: CAIWRENWDNEQFF. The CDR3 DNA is TGTGCCATCTGGCGGGAGAACTGGGACAATGAGCAGTTCTTC.

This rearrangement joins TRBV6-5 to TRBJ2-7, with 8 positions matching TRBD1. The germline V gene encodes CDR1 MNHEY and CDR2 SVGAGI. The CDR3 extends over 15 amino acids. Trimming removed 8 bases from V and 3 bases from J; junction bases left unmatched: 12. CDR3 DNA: TGTGCCAGCCAGGGGGCTCAAGCGGAGGGCTACGAGCAGTACTTC. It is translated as CASQGAQAEGYEQYF.

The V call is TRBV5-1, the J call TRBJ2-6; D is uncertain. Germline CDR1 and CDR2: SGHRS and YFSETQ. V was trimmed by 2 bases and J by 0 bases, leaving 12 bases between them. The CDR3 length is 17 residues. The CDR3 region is CASSLLSHRSGANVLTF. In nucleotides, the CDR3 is TGCGCCAGCAGCTTACTTTCACACCGCTCTGGGGCCAACGTCCTGACTTTC.

The DNA for the CDR3 is TGTGCCAGCAGTTTTGGCAGGGGTGGGCAGTATTTT. The encoded protein is CASSFGRGGQYF. This chain connects TRBV27 to TRBJ2-3; possible D gene TRBD1, 6 bases. Germline CDR1 MNHEY, CDR2 SMNVEV (reference sequence). The CDR3 is 12 residues long. Trimming left V 3 bases short and J 11 bases short, with 12 bases between.